The clone carrying this T cell receptor beta chain was seen a handful of times. Antigen specificity is unknown. The PBMCs studied were ones that came from 8.5 to 10 ml fresh peripheral blood. The data derive from a study of T cells in Graves' hyperthyroidism and ophthalmopathy. The V gene lost 7 bases and the J gene lost 2 bases, with 17 bases spanning the gap. The CDR3 consists of 15 residues. Germline assignment: CDR1 LNHDA and CDR2 SQIVND (reference sequence). RNA transcripts provided the source from which TCR beta CDR3 regions were amplified. First-round RT-PCR with HTBI primers amplified the TCR CDR3 region. One entry per CDR3 protein, called by TCRdb with MiXCR from the multiplex PCR reads. In the table there are around 350,000 distinct CDR3 sequences, roughly 15% of which are singletons. Study outcomes and limitations: Ophthalmopathy got predicted by the model a median 6.5 months before its onset.

The receptor was derived from a woman aged 60-75 years with Graves' ophthalmopathy. The sample was blood. V is TRBV19 and J is TRBJ1-2; TRBD1 might be the D (5 bases). CDR3 sequence reads: CASKRRGGKNYGYTF. CDR3 in DNA: TGTGCCAGTAAAAGGAGGGGAGGGAAGAACTATGGCTACACCTTC.